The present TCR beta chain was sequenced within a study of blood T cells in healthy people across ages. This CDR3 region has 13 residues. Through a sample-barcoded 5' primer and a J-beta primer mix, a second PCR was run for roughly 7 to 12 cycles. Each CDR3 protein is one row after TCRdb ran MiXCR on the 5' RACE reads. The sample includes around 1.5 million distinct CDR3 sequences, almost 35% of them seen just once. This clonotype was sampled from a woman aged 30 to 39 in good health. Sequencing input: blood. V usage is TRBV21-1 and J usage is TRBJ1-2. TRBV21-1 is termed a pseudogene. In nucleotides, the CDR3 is TGTGCCAGCAGCAATAGGAGGGACTATGGCTACACCTTC. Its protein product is CASSNRRDYGYTF.